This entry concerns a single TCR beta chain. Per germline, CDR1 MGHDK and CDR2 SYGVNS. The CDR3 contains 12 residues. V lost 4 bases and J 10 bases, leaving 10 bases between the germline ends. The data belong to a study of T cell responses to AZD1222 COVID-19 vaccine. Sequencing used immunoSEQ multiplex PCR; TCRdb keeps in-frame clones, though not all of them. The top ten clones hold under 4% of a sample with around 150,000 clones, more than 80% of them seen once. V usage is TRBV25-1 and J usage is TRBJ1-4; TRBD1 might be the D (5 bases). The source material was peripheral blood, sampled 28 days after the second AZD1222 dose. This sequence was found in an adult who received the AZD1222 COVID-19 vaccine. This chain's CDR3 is CASSGGGGKLFF. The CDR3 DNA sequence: TGTGCCAGCAGTGGTGGGGGGGGAAAACTGTTTTTT.